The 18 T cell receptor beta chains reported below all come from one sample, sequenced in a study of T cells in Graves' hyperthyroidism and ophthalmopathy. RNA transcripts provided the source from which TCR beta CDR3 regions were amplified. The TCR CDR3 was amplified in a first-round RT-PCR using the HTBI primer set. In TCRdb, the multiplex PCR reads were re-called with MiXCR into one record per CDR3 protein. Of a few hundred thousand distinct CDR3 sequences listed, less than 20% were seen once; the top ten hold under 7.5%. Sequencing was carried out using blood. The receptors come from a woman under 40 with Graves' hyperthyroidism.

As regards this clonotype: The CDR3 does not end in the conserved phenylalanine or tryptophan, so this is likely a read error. The CDR3 sequence is CASSPRSVGSYEQYL. The CDR3 DNA reads TGTGCCAGCAGTCCCAGGAGCGTCGGCTCCTACGAGCAGTACCTC. The chain carries TRBV6-2 or TRBV6-3 and TRBJ2-7; D uncertain. The CDR3 is made up of 15 amino acids. Germline CDR1 and CDR2: MNHEY and SVGEGT. The V end lost 5 bases, the J end lost 0 bases, and 14 bases lay between the germline ends.

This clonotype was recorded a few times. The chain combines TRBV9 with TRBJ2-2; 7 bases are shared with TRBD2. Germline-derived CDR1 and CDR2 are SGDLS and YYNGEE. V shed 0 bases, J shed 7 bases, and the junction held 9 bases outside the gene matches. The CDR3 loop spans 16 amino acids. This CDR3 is CASSVEVGRFNGELFF. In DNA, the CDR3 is TGTGCCAGCAGCGTAGAAGTCGGGAGGTTTAACGGGGAGCTGTTTTTT. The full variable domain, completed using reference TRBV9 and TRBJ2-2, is DSGVTQTPKHLITATGQRVTLRCSPRSGDLSVYWYQQSLDQGLQFLIQYYNGEERAKGNILERFSAQQFPDLHSELNLSSLELGDSALYFCASSVEVGRFNGELFFGEGSRLTVL.

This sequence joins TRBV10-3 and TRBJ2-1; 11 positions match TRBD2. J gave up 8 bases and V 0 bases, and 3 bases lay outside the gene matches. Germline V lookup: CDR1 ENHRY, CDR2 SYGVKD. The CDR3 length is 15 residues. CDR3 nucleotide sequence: TGTGCCATCAGTGAGTCTAGCGGGAGGGCTCATGAGCAGTTCTTC. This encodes CAISESSGRAHEQFF.

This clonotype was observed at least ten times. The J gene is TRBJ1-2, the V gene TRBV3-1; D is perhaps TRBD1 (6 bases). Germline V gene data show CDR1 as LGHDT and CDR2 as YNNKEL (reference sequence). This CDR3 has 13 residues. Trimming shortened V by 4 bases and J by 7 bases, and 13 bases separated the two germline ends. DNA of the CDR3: TGTGCCAGCAGCCCGCGGGGGGGCTCTGGCTACACCTTC. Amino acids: CASSPRGGSGYTF.

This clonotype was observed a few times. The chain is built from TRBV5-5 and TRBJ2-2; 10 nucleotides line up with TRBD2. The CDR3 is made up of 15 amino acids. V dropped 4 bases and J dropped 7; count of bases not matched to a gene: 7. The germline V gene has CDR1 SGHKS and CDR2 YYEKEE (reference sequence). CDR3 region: CASSPGLAILGELFF. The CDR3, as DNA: TGTGCCAGCAGCCCGGGACTAGCGATTCTCGGGGAGCTGTTTTTT.

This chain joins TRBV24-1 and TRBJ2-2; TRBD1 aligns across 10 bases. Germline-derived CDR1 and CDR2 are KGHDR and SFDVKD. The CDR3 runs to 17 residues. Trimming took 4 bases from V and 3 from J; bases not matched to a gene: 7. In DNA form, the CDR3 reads TGTGCCACCAGTGACACCCGGACAGGGGGGTACACCGGGGAGCTGTTTTTT. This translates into CATSDTRTGGYTGELFF.

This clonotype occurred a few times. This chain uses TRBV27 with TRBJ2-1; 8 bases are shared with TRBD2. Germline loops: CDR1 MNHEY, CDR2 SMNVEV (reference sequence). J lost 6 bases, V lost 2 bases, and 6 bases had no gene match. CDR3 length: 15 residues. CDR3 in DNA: TGTGCCAGCAGTTTACTAGCGGGTTTCGGCAATGAGCAGTTCTTC. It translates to CASSLLAGFGNEQFF.

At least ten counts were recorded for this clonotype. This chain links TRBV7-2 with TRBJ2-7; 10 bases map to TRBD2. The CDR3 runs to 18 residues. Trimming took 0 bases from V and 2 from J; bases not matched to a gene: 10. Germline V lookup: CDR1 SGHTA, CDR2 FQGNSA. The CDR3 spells CASSLAPSGSHPTYEQYF. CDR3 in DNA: TGTGCCAGCAGCTTAGCCCCTAGCGGGAGTCACCCTACCTACGAGCAGTACTTC.

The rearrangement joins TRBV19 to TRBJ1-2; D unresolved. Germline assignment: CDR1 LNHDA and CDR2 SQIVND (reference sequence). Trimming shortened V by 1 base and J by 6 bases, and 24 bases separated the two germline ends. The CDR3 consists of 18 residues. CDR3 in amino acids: CASSIALRTGGYMHGYTF. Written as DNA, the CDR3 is TGTGCCAGTAGTATAGCCCTCCGTACGGGAGGATATATGCATGGCTACACCTTC.

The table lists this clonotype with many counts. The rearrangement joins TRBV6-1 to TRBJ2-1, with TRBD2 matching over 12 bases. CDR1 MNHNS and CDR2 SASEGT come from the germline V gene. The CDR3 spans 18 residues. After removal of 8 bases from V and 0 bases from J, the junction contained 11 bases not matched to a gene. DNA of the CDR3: TGTGCCAGCGGCGGACTAGCGGGGCGGTTTAACTCCTACAATGAGCAGTTCTTC. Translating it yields CASGGLAGRFNSYNEQFF.

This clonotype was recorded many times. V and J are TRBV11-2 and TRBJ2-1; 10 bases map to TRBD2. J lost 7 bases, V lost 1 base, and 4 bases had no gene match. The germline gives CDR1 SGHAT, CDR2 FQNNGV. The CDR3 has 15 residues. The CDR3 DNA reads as TGTGCCAGCAGCTTAGCACTAGCGGGGCAAAATGAGCAGTTCTTC. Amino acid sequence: CASSLALAGQNEQFF.

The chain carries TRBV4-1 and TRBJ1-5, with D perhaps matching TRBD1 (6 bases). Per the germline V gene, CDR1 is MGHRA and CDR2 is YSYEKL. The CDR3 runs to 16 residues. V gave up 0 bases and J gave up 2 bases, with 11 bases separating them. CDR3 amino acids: CASSQDPGVGNQPQHF. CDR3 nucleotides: TGCGCCAGCAGCCAAGATCCAGGGGTTGGCAATCAGCCCCAGCATTTT.

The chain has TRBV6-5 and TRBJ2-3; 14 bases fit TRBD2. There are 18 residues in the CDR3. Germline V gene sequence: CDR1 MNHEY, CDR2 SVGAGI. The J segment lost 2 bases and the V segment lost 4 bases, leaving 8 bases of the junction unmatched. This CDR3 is CASSFGTSGSQSTDTQYF. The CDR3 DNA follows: TGTGCCAGCAGTTTCGGGACTAGCGGGAGCCAATCCACAGATACGCAGTATTTT.

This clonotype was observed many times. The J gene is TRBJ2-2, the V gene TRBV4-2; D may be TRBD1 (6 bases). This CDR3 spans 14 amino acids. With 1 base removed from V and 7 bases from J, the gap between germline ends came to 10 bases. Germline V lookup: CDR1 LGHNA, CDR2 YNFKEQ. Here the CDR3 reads CASSQVQGGGELFF. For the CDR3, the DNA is TGTGCCAGCAGCCAAGTACAGGGTGGCGGGGAGCTGTTTTTT.

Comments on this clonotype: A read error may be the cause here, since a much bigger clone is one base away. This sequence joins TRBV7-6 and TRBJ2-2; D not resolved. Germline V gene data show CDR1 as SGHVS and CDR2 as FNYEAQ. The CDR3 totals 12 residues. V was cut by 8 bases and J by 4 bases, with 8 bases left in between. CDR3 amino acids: CASGRITGELFF. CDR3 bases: TGTGCCAGCGGGCGGATCACCGGGGAGCTGTTTTTT.

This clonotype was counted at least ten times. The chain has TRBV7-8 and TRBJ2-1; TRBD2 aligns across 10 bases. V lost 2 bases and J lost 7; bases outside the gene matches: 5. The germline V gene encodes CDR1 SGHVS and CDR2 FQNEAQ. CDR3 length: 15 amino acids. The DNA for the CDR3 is TGTGCCAGCAGCTTACTAGCGGGAGAGCGGAATGAGCAGTTCTTC. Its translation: CASSLLAGERNEQFF.

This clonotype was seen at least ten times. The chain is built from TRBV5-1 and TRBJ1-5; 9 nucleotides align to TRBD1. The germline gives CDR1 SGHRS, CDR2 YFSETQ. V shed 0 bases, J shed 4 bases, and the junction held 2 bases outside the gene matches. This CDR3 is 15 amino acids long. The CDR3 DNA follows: TGCGCCAGCAGCTTGGAGGGACAGGGAAATCAGCCCCAGCATTTT. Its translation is CASSLEGQGNQPQHF.

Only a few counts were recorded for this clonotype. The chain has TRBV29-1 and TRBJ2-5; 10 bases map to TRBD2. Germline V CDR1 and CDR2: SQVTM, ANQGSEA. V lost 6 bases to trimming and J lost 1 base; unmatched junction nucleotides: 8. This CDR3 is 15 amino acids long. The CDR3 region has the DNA TGCAGCGTCCCGCCGCTAGCGGGAGTCCAAGAGACCCAGTACTTC. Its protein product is CSVPPLAGVQETQYF.